The 16 T cell receptor beta chains listed next were all sequenced from one sample in a study of T-cell reconstitution after alpha-beta-depleted transplantation in children. Unique molecular identifiers were used to barcode this TCRbeta library. TCRdb processed the PCR reads anew with MiXCR; each CDR3 protein has one entry. The table has about 580,000 distinct CDR3 sequences, around 27% seen once. The sample in question was PBMCs, obtained before TCRalphabeta/CD19-depleted stem cell transplant. All receptors derive from a boy less than two years old with Wiskott-Aldrich syndrome, due to receive a stem cell transplant.

V is TRBV28 and J is TRBJ2-7; D possibly corresponds to TRBD2 (6 bases). CDR3 length equals 14 residues. Germline loops: CDR1 MDHEN, CDR2 SYDVKM. V lost 2 bases to trimming and J lost 5 bases, with 13 bases between them. CDR3 residues: CASSLVGRSDEQYF. CDR3 in DNA: TGTGCCAGCAGTTTAGTCGGGAGAAGTGACGAGCAGTACTTC.

The chain employs TRBV7-2 and TRBJ2-7; TRBD1 aligns across 9 bases. Germline CDR1 and CDR2: SGHTA and FQGNSA. V shed 5 bases and J 3 bases; nucleotides not matched to a gene: 11. CDR3 length: 16 residues. The CDR3 protein is CASSQRPGTGFYEQYF. Written as DNA, the CDR3 is TGTGCCAGCAGCCAACGTCCCGGGACAGGGTTCTACGAGCAGTACTTC.

There are a few counts of this clonotype. The chain uses TRBV10-3 and TRBJ2-3, with D possibly matching TRBD2 (6 bases). The CDR3 consists of 13 residues. Germline lookup yields CDR1 ENHRY and CDR2 SYGVKD. Trimming took off 6 bases at V and 1 base at J, with 8 bases between the two ends. CDR3 in amino acids: CAIRTGGTDTQYF. The CDR3 DNA sequence: TGTGCCATCAGAACGGGGGGCACAGATACGCAGTATTTT.

The chain combines TRBV19 with TRBJ2-5, with D tentatively TRBD1 or TRBD2 (5 bases each). V gave up 6 bases and J gave up 5 bases, with 13 bases separating them. The CDR3 runs 13 residues. In germline, CDR1 is LNHDA, CDR2 SQIVND (reference sequence). CDR3 nucleotides: TGTGCCAGTAGCCACCAGGGAGTCGAGACCCAGTACTTC. It codes for CASSHQGVETQYF.

The rearrangement links TRBV25-1 to TRBJ1-1, with 8 bases fitting TRBD1. The germline CDR1 and CDR2 sequences are MGHDK and SYGVNS. The CDR3 is 14 residues long. V shed 8 bases and J 6 bases; nucleotides not matched to a gene: 11. For the CDR3, the DNA is TGTGCCAGCCGTCCAGGGGGCCATACTTCTGAAGCTTTCTTT. Translating it yields CASRPGGHTSEAFF.

This clonotype was detected a few times. The chain recombines TRBV10-2 with TRBJ2-2, with D maybe TRBD2 (6 bases). CDR1 is WSHSY and CDR2 is SAAADI in the germline V gene. Trimming removed 6 bases from V and 5 bases from J, with 16 bases in between. The CDR3 length is 15 residues. The CDR3 protein is CASRPIGRQTGELFF. CDR3 coding DNA: TGCGCCAGCAGACCCATCGGGAGACAGACCGGGGAGCTGTTTTTT.

The gene calls are TRBV7-3 and TRBJ2-5; 14 bases map to TRBD2. In germline, CDR1 is SGHTA, CDR2 FQGTGA. J gave up 3 bases and V 3 bases, and 3 bases lay outside the gene matches. This CDR3 contains 16 residues. CDR3 bases: TGTGCCAGCAGCTTTTCGGGACTAGCGGGGGAAGAGACCCAGTACTTC. The encoded protein is CASSFSGLAGEETQYF.

The chain recombines TRBV7-2 with TRBJ2-1; the D gene is possibly TRBD1 (5 bases). Germline V CDR1 and CDR2: SGHTA, FQGNSA. V lost 2 bases and J 4 bases, leaving 12 bases between the germline ends. This CDR3 is 15 amino acids long. Here the CDR3 reads CASSLLQGQYNEQFF. The DNA of the CDR3 is TGTGCCAGCAGCTTACTCCAGGGTCAGTACAATGAGCAGTTCTTC.

About this clonotype: The junction shows a germline mismatch at one end, possibly a read error. The chain is built from TRBV2 and TRBJ1-5; D may be TRBD1 (5 bases). The CDR3 extends over 15 amino acids. From germline, CDR1 is SNHLY and CDR2 FYNNEI. In DNA, the CDR3 is TGTGCCAGCGGTGAAGCGCGGAAGGGGAATCAGCCCCAGCATTTT. It codes for CASGEARKGNQPQHF.

This rearrangement joins TRBV9 to TRBJ1-3; 7 nucleotides align to TRBD1. The junction had 5 bases not matched to a gene; V was cut back by 2 bases and J by 0 bases. This CDR3 comprises 16 residues. Per germline, CDR1 SGDLS and CDR2 YYNGEE. The CDR3 DNA reads TGTGCCAGCAGCGTTGGGGGACAGATCTCTGGAAACACCATATATTTT. The encoded protein is CASSVGGQISGNTIYF.

This clonotype occurred a few times. The chain employs TRBV6-1 and TRBJ2-1; 15 positions agree with TRBD2. J gave up 6 bases and V 5 bases, and 8 bases lay outside the gene matches. Per the germline V gene, CDR1 is MNHNS and CDR2 is SASEGT. This CDR3 is built from 17 residues. Written as DNA, the CDR3 is TGTGCCAGCAGTCCCGGGACTAGCGGGAGGAATCGCAATGAGCAGTTCTTC. Translated, it gives CASSPGTSGRNRNEQFF.

This chain links TRBV20-1 with TRBJ2-5, with unresolved D. CDR3 length: 11 residues. The V end was cut by 5 bases, the J end by 0 bases, with 4 bases between. Germline CDR1 is DFQATT and CDR2 is SNEGSKA (reference sequence). As DNA, the CDR3 is TGCAGTGCTTTTGACCAAGAGACCCAGTACTTC. Translating gives CSAFDQETQYF.

Only a few counts were recorded for this clonotype. The rearrangement joins TRBV5-1 to TRBJ1-2, with D perhaps TRBD1 (6 bases). Germline loops: CDR1 SGHRS, CDR2 YFSETQ. Trimming removed 7 bases from V and 6 bases from J, with 16 bases in between. The length of the CDR3 is 13 residues. The CDR3 reads CASGSLTGNGYTF. CDR3 sequence (DNA): TGCGCCAGCGGAAGTCTTACAGGGAATGGCTACACCTTC.

This clonotype was observed a few times. The V and J genes are TRBV20-1 and TRBJ2-1; the D gene could be TRBD1 or TRBD2 (5 bases each). This CDR3 is 14 amino acids long. V lost 3 bases, J lost 1 base, and 10 bases lay in between. The germline gives CDR1 DFQATT, CDR2 SNEGSKA (reference sequence). The CDR3 region has the DNA TGCAGTGCTAGGGGGGTGTATTCCTACAATGAGCAGTTCTTC. Translation gives CSARGVYSYNEQFF.

V usage is TRBV3-1 and J usage is TRBJ2-7, with no clear D. Looked up from germline, CDR1 is LGHDT and CDR2 is YNNKEL (reference sequence). The CDR3 runs 12 residues. V was cut by 0 bases and J by 4 bases, with 4 bases left in between. The chain's CDR3 is CASSQEVYEQYF. CDR3 in DNA: TGTGCCAGCAGCCAAGAAGTTTACGAGCAGTACTTC.

The table lists this clonotype with a few counts. The rearrangement joins TRBV29-1 to TRBJ1-2, with a weak D call TRBD1 (6 bases). The germline V gene has CDR1 SQVTM and CDR2 ANQGSEA. Trimming removed 2 bases from V and 8 bases from J, with 15 bases in between. The CDR3 is 13 residues long. The CDR3 DNA is TGCAGCGTTGAATTTTCCAGGGGCTACGGCTACACCTTC. The encoded protein is CSVEFSRGYGYTF.